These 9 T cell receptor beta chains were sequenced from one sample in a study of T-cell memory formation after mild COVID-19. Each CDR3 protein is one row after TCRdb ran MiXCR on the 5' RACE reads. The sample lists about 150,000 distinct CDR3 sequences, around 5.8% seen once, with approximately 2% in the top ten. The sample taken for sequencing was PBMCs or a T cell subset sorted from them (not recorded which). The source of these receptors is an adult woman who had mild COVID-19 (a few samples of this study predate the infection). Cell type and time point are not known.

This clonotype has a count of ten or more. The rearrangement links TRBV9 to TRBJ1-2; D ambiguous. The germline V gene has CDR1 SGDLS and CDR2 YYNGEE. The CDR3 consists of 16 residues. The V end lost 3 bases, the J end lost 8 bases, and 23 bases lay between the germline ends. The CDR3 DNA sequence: TGTGCCAGCAGCGCAAACCCCGGGCCCCAGAATAAGGGCTACACCTTC. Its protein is CASSANPGPQNKGYTF.

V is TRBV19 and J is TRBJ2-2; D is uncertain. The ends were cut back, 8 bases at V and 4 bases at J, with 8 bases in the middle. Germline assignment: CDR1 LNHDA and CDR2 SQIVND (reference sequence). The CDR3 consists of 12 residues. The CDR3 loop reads CASVTRTGELFF. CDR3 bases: TGTGCCAGTGTTACACGCACCGGGGAGCTGTTTTTT.

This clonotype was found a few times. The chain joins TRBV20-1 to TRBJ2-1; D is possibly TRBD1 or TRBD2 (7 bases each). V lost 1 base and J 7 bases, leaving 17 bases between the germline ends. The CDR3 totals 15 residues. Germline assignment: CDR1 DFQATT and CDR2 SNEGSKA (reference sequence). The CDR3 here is CSARVGGGLQNEQFF. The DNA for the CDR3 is TGCAGTGCTAGAGTGGGAGGGGGCTTACAGAATGAGCAGTTCTTC.

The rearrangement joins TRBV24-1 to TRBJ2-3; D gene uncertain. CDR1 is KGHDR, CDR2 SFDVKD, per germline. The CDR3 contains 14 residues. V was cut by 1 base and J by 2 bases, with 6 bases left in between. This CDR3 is CATSDFGATDTQYF. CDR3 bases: TGTGCCACCAGTGATTTCGGAGCCACAGATACGCAGTATTTT.

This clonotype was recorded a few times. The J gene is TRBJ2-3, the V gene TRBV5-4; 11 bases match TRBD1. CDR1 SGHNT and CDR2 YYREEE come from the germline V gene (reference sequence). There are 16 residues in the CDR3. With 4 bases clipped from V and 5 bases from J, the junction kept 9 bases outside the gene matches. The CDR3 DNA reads TGTGCCAGCAGCCCCACGGGACAGGGGGGAATAGATACGCAGTATTTT. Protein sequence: CASSPTGQGGIDTQYF.

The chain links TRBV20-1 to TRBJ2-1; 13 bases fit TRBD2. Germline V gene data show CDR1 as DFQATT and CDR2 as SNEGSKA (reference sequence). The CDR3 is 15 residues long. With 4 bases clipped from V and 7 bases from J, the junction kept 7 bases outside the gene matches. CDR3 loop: CSATTTSGRGNEQFF. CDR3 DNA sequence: TGCAGTGCTACCACCACTAGCGGGAGGGGGAATGAGCAGTTCTTC.

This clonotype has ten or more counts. This CDR3 reads CASSSGPGYTDTQYF. For the CDR3, the DNA is TGTGCCAGCAGCTCGGGCCCGGGTTACACAGATACGCAGTATTTT. The V call is TRBV7-9, the J call TRBJ2-3; D is uncertain. The germline V gene has CDR1 SEHNR and CDR2 FQNEAQ (reference sequence). V was cut by 4 bases and J by 2 bases, with 13 bases left in between. This CDR3 comprises 15 residues.

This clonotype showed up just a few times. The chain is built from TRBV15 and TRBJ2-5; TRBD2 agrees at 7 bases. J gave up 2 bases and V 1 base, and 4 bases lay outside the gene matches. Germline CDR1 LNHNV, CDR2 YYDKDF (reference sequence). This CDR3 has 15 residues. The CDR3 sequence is CATSRGSSGQETQYF. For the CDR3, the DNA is TGTGCCACCAGCAGAGGGTCTAGCGGTCAAGAGACCCAGTACTTC.

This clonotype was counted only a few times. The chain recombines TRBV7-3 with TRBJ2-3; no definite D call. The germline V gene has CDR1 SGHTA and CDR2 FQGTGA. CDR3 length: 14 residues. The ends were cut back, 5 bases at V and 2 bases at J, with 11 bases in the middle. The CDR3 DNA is TGTGCCAGCAGCCCGGCACTTCACACAGATACGCAGTATTTT. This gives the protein CASSPALHTDTQYF.